This TCR beta chain emerged from a study of CXCR3-negative and CXCR3-positive naive CD8 T cells. Study results and limitations: Memory CD8+ cells had much lower diversity, and both naive subsets had comparably high diversity. Most assays were run on fresh PBMCs (CXCR3 expression partially decreased after cryopreservation). Naive cells, whether CXCR3-negative or CXCR3-positive, had similar TRBV-TRBJ usage, while memory cells differed.

CDR1 is SNHLY and CDR2 is FYNNEI in the germline V gene. The CDR3 consists of 15 residues. Comment on this clonotype: The antigen is unknown.

The method, 5' RACE with UMI labels, was used to prepare the TRB cDNA libraries. TCRdb reprocessed the 5' RACE reads and stores each CDR3 protein as one record, lacking DNA. The sample shows roughly 25,000 distinct CDR3 sequences, and less than 5% sits with its ten largest clones. The TCR comes from a human donor in good health. Some clones in this sample may be carry-over from other donors' samples. Input material: naive CXCR3- CD8+ T cells from blood. As for subset: CD45RO-CCR7+CD27+CD95- naive CD8+ T cells lacking CXCR3 (TNR3-). The J gene is TRBJ1-1, the V gene TRBV2; TCRdb indicates TRBD1, and absent DNA this call remains unverified. CDR3 amino acids: CASRMTGGPNTEAFF.